The T cell receptor beta chain described here comes from a study of OX40 agonist ivuxolimab in advanced cancers. Study background: All patients had ivuxolimab intravenously every 2 weeks at 0.01 to 10 mg/kg. Patients receiving dose escalation had hepatocellular carcinoma, melanoma, renal cell or head and neck cancer. Findings and caveats of the study: Antigens targeted by the expanded peripheral T cells were not determined.

Libraries were prepared by immunoSEQ multiplex PCR; TCRdb keeps only in-frame clonotypes and omits some of them. The data contain 65,000 to 95,000 clones, around 94% of them singletons. Excluded were patients having autoimmune disease history or systemic immunosuppression. A note on this clone: The antigen remains undetermined.

The material sequenced was CD4+ or CD8+ T cells sorted from blood, taken in a trial of the OX40 agonist ivuxolimab. This TCR was sampled from an adult with an advanced solid tumor such as melanoma, head and neck, liver or kidney cancer.

CDR3 DNA sequence: TGCGCCAGCAGCCAAGATTACGGGACAGGGGACACGCCCCAGCATTTT. Encoded protein: CASSQDYGTGDTPQHF. This chain uses TRBV4-3 with TRBJ1-5, with TRBD1 matching 10 bases. The germline gives CDR1 LGHNA, CDR2 YSLEER. CDR3 length: 16 amino acids. V was clipped by 0 bases and J by 9 bases; unmatched bases: 8.